Presented here are 5 T cell receptor beta chains from one specimen sequenced in a study of T cells in tuberculosis. Repertoires were generated with immunoSEQ multiplex PCR, while TCRdb's copy carries only in-frame clones and drops some. The sample yields 35,000 to 40,000 clones, about 94% seen once. Sample: PBMCs. These receptors were obtained from a donor between 10 and 35 years old with latent tuberculosis or without tuberculosis infection. Some clones in this sample may be carry-over from other donors' samples.

The CDR3 sequence is CAWSVRDGAYEQYV. In nucleotides, the CDR3 is TGTGCCTGGAGTGTACGCGACGGAGCCTACGAGCAGTACGTC. V usage is TRBV30 and J usage is TRBJ2-7, with unresolved D. Germline V lookup: CDR1 GTSNPN, CDR2 SVGIG (reference sequence). The CDR3 runs to 14 residues. The V end lost 0 bases, the J end lost 2 bases, and 11 bases lay between the germline ends.

V gene TRBV5-1 combines with J gene TRBJ2-3; 7 nucleotides align to TRBD1. In germline, CDR1 is SGHRS, CDR2 YFSETQ. The CDR3 covers 14 residues. The junction had 7 bases not matched to a gene; V was cut back by 4 bases and J by 5 bases. DNA for the CDR3: TGCGCCAGCAGCCCGACCGGGACAGAAGATACGCAGTATTTT. This gives the protein CASSPTGTEDTQYF.

V and J are TRBV6-5 and TRBJ1-3, with D hard to call. This CDR3 region has 14 residues. Germline V gene sequence: CDR1 MNHEY, CDR2 SVGAGI. V lost 0 bases and J 8 bases, leaving 11 bases between the germline ends. The CDR3 DNA sequence: TGTGCCAGCAGTTACTCCACCGCCGGGGACACCATATATTTT. Amino acids: CASSYSTAGDTIYF.

This chain connects TRBV7-8 to TRBJ2-1, with a possible D match to TRBD1 (6 bases). The CDR3 runs 14 residues. Between the trimmed V and J ends, which lost 8 bases and 2 bases, there was a span of 13 bases. CDR1 and CDR2 from the germline V gene are SGHVS and FQNEAQ. The CDR3 nucleotides read TGTGCCAGCCAACGACAGGCGACCTACAATGAGCAGTTCTTC. This translates into CASQRQATYNEQFF.

V gene TRBV7-8 combines with J gene TRBJ1-3; no definite D call. The germline V and J ends were trimmed by 1 base and 5 bases, with 9 bases remaining between them. This CDR3 contains 14 residues. Germline V gene sequence: CDR1 SGHVS, CDR2 FQNEAQ. CDR3 DNA: TGTGCCAGCAGCTTAGAGGAGCGCCGAAACACCATATATTTT. Translated: CASSLEERRNTIYF.